Listed below are T cell receptor beta chains from one sample, sequenced in a study of blood T cells in healthy people across ages. TCRdb itself ran the 5' RACE reads through MiXCR, one entry per CDR3 protein. The sample has a few hundred thousand distinct CDR3 sequences, 27% seen once. Material: blood. These receptors all stem from a woman in her 70s in good health. CDR3s include the opening cysteine and the closing phenylalanine or tryptophan. The D gene is left open where the match is weak. Size is stated for part of the rows, as once, few or many counts, or as a class when the clone is expanded.

j_call: TRBJ1-5
d_call: TRBD1
clone_size: .
v_call: TRBV15
cdr3_nt: TGTGCCACCAGCAGAGATTACAGTGCAGGGGGCCGACAGCCCCAGCATTTT
cdr3_aa: CATSRDYSAGGRQPQHF

j_call: TRBJ1-4
d_call: .
clone_size: few
v_call: TRBV9
cdr3_nt: TGTGCCAGCAGCGCATATCAGGGTACGGCTAATGAAAAACTGTTTTTT
cdr3_aa: CASSAYQGTANEKLFF

j_call: TRBJ2-3
d_call: TRBD2
clone_size: .
v_call: TRBV20-1
cdr3_nt: TGCAGTGCCACCGGACTAGCGGGGAGGGGCACAGATACGCAGTATTTT
cdr3_aa: CSATGLAGRGTDTQYF

j_call: TRBJ1-4
d_call: .
clone_size: few
v_call: TRBV7-6
cdr3_nt: TGTGCCAGCAGCTTTCAACAGGGAATTAATGAAAAACTGTTTTTT
cdr3_aa: CASSFQQGINEKLFF

j_call: TRBJ2-7
d_call: TRBD1
clone_size: .
v_call: TRBV20-1
cdr3_nt: TGCAGTGCTAGCCCCGGACAGGGGGCATCTCGCGAGCAGTACTTC
cdr3_aa: CSASPGQGASREQYF

j_call: TRBJ2-7
d_call: .
clone_size: .
v_call: TRBV28
cdr3_nt: TGTGCCAGCAGACGACGGAACTACGAGCAGTACTTC
cdr3_aa: CASRRRNYEQYF

j_call: TRBJ2-1
d_call: .
clone_size: .
v_call: TRBV4-3
cdr3_nt: TGCGCCAGCAGCCAAGGGAGGGAGTTTGTGGATGAGCAGTTCTTC
cdr3_aa: CASSQGREFVDEQFF

j_call: TRBJ2-7
d_call: .
clone_size: few
v_call: TRBV28
cdr3_nt: TGTGCCAGCAGTTCGAAGCCCCTCCGGCAGGGTTATACTTCCTACGAGCAGTACTTC
cdr3_aa: CASSSKPLRQGYTSYEQYF

j_call: TRBJ2-7
d_call: .
clone_size: .
v_call: TRBV2
cdr3_nt: TGTGCCAGCATGCCAGGGTCCTCCCACTACGAGCAGTACTTC
cdr3_aa: CASMPGSSHYEQYF

j_call: TRBJ2-1
d_call: TRBD2
clone_size: .
v_call: TRBV28
cdr3_nt: TGTGCCAGCAGTTTAACCCTACTAGCGGGAGGGCTCAATGAGCAGTTCTTC
cdr3_aa: CASSLTLLAGGLNEQFF

j_call: TRBJ1-1
d_call: TRBD1
clone_size: .
v_call: TRBV9
cdr3_nt: TGTGCCAGCAGCGGAGGGACAGGGGGACGAGCTTTCTTT
cdr3_aa: CASSGGTGGRAFF

j_call: TRBJ2-3
d_call: TRBD2
clone_size: few
v_call: TRBV3-1
cdr3_nt: TGTGCCAGTAGGTCGGCGGGAGGGCCCGGACCGCAGTATTTT
cdr3_aa: CASRSAGGPGPQYF

j_call: TRBJ2-1
d_call: TRBD2
clone_size: few
v_call: TRBV20-1
cdr3_nt: TGCAGTGCTCGTCGGACTAGCGGGGCCGAGCAGTTCTTC
cdr3_aa: CSARRTSGAEQFF

j_call: TRBJ2-1
d_call: .
clone_size: few
v_call: TRBV20-1
cdr3_nt: TGCAGTGCTCCCCTACTTAGCGATAAAGCATGCAATGAGCAGTTCTTC
cdr3_aa: CSAPLLSDKACNEQFF

j_call: TRBJ2-3
d_call: .
clone_size: few
v_call: TRBV5-1
cdr3_nt: TGCGCCAGCAAGTGGGTAAACTCAGATACGCAGTATTTT
cdr3_aa: CASKWVNSDTQYF

j_call: TRBJ2-7
d_call: .
clone_size: .
v_call: TRBV3-1
cdr3_nt: TGTGCCAGCAGCCAAGTTAACGGCTACGAGCAGTACTTC
cdr3_aa: CASSQVNGYEQYF

j_call: TRBJ2-7
d_call: TRBD1
clone_size: .
v_call: TRBV27
cdr3_nt: TGTGCCAGCAGATACCGGGACAGGTTCGAGCAGTACTTC
cdr3_aa: CASRYRDRFEQYF

j_call: TRBJ1-1
d_call: .
clone_size: .
v_call: TRBV29-1
cdr3_nt: TGCAGCGCCTCGGTATCCCCCGATGTAGCTTTCTTT
cdr3_aa: CSASVSPDVAFF

j_call: TRBJ2-1
d_call: .
clone_size: few
v_call: TRBV9
cdr3_nt: TGTGCCAGCAGCGTAGATGTTGGCCGGACCAATGAGCAGTTCTTC
cdr3_aa: CASSVDVGRTNEQFF

j_call: TRBJ2-7
d_call: TRBD1
clone_size: few
v_call: TRBV20-1
cdr3_nt: TGCAGTGCTGGTGTCGGACAGGCCCCCTACGAGCAGTACTTC
cdr3_aa: CSAGVGQAPYEQYF

j_call: TRBJ2-5
d_call: .
clone_size: .
v_call: TRBV7-2
cdr3_nt: TGTGCCAGCAGCCCCCACCGCGGGCAAGAGACCCAGTACTTC
cdr3_aa: CASSPHRGQETQYF

j_call: TRBJ2-6
d_call: .
clone_size: .
v_call: TRBV10-1
cdr3_nt: TGCGCCAGCAGTGAGAGCAGATTGGGCTCTGGGGCCAACGTCCTGACTTTC
cdr3_aa: CASSESRLGSGANVLTF

j_call: TRBJ1-4
d_call: .
clone_size: once
v_call: TRBV11-2
cdr3_nt: TGTGCCAGCAGCCGGACCGGACGGGCAACTAATGAAAAACTGTTTTTT
cdr3_aa: CASSRTGRATNEKLFF

j_call: TRBJ2-6
d_call: TRBD1
clone_size: few
v_call: TRBV27
cdr3_nt: TGTGCCAGCAGACTCCGGACAGGGGGCTGGTCGGGGGCCAACGTCCTGACTTTC
cdr3_aa: CASRLRTGGWSGANVLTF

j_call: TRBJ2-5
d_call: .
clone_size: many
v_call: TRBV28
cdr3_nt: TGTGCCAGCAGTTTCATAGATTTGGAGTTGGAGACCCAGTACTTC
cdr3_aa: CASSFIDLELETQYF

j_call: TRBJ2-5
d_call: .
clone_size: many
v_call: TRBV20-1
cdr3_nt: TGCAGTGCGGGAGAGGCGGGATTGGTAGAGACCCAGTACTTC
cdr3_aa: CSAGEAGLVETQYF

j_call: TRBJ1-1
d_call: .
clone_size: .
v_call: TRBV20-1
cdr3_nt: TGCAGTGCTGCACCCGGGACACGGGCTTTCTTT
cdr3_aa: CSAAPGTRAFF

j_call: TRBJ2-6
d_call: .
clone_size: .
v_call: TRBV5-1
cdr3_nt: TGCGCCAGCAGCAGCCGGGACGGAAGCTCTGGGGCCAACGTCCTGGCTTTC
cdr3_aa: CASSSRDGSSGANVLAF